The 2 T cell receptor beta chains reported below all come from one sample, sequenced in a study of cytomegalovirus exposure and HLA in healthy donors (dated by TCRdb to about 2017). The library was built by means of the immunoSEQ multiplex PCR assay. A mixture of 60 forward primers for TCR Vbeta segments and 13 reverse primers for TCR Jbeta segments was used in the multiplex PCR. TCRdb holds this immuneACCESS table with in-frame rearrangements only. Some clones are missing; in checked studies, unresolved V genes explain under half, and the rest has no known cause. The sample contains around 190,000 clones, approximately 9.5% of them found a single time. The top ten clones comprise approximately 1.4% of the sample. Sequencing was performed on PBMCs. The receptors were sampled from a woman aged 25 to 39 in good health and CMV-seropositive.

On this clone: The junction departs from germline at one end; a sequencing error may be responsible. The gene calls are TRBV29-1 and TRBJ1-2, with 10 positions matching TRBD1. The CDR3 is 12 amino acids. Germline V CDR1 and CDR2: SQVTM, ANQGSEA. The CDR3 nucleotides are TGCAGAGTTGGTGGGACAGGGGATGGCTACACCTTC. Protein: CRVGGTGDGYTF.

This clone was observed a few times. The CDR3 DNA follows: TGTGCCAGCAGCGTAACGGCGGTACCTATTCTTCCCGGGACAGAAGCTTTCTTT. Translating gives CASSVTAVPILPGTEAFF. The chain recombines TRBV9 with TRBJ1-1; weak D call: TRBD1 (6 bases). The CDR3 runs 18 residues. Trimming stripped 1 base from V and 8 bases from J, with 27 bases between. Germline CDR1 reads SGDLS; CDR2 reads YYNGEE.